The next 14 T cell receptor beta chains were all read from a single sample in a study of beta chain features in type 1 diabetes (dated by TCRdb to 2017 to 2018). The library was produced with the immunoSEQ multiplex PCR assay. The High Capacity cDNA Reverse Transcription Kit was used to reverse transcribe all of the isolated RNA, meaning that expressed TCRB transcripts were what got sequenced. Entries here come from immuneACCESS through TCRdb and include only in-frame sequences with V and J called. Some clones fail to appear in such tables; in the studies checked, an unresolved V gene covers under half of the shortfall, and the cause of the remainder is unknown. This sample is represented by 110,000 to 150,000 clones; 6.9% of them were singletons. The top ten constitute approximately 1.5% of the sample. Sequences were obtained from central memory CD4+ T cells from blood. The receptors stem from a woman younger than 45 in good health.

This clone was counted a few times. The chain combines TRBV27 with TRBJ2-1; maybe TRBD2 (5 bases). CDR1 and CDR2 (germline): MNHEY, SMNVEV (reference sequence). V dropped 6 bases and J dropped 9 bases, with 12 bases sitting between them. This CDR3 is built from 12 residues. CDR3 protein: CASSPSRGEQFF. The DNA of the CDR3 is TGTGCCAGCAGCCCTAGCCGGGGTGAGCAGTTCTTC.

The CDR3 nucleotides read TGTGCCAGCAGCTTTGGACTAGCTGGGGATGAGCAGTTCTTC. It encodes CASSFGLAGDEQFF. V and J are TRBV11-2 and TRBJ2-1; 8 bases are a match to TRBD2. The germline V gene encodes CDR1 SGHAT and CDR2 FQNNGV. With 3 bases clipped from V and 8 bases from J, the junction kept 6 bases outside the gene matches. This CDR3 has 14 amino acids. The full variable domain, in which reference TRBV11-2 and TRBJ2-1 provide the parts outside the CDR3, is EAGVAQSPRYKIIEKRQSVAFWCNPISGHATLYWYQQILGQGPKLLIQFQNNGVVDDSQLPKDRFSAERLKGVDSTLKIQPAKLEDSAVYLCASSFGLAGDEQFFGPGTRLTVL.

This clone was seen ten or more times. This rearrangement joins TRBV19 to TRBJ2-5; TRBD2 is a possible D gene (5 bases). This CDR3 has 12 amino acids. Trimming removed 9 bases at V and 5 bases at J, with 13 bases between. CDR1 and CDR2 (germline): LNHDA, SQIVND (reference sequence). The CDR3 loop reads CASRGSTETQYF. In DNA form, the CDR3 reads TGTGCCAGCAGAGGGAGTACGGAGACCCAGTACTTC.

This rearrangement joins TRBV7-2 to TRBJ2-3; D is undetermined. CDR1 is SGHTA, CDR2 FQGNSA, per germline. Trimming took off 6 bases at V and 0 bases at J, with 7 bases between the two ends. The CDR3 has 13 residues. CDR3 sequence reads: CASSTTSTDTQYF. The CDR3 nucleotides read TGTGCCAGCAGTACGACTAGCACAGATACGCAGTATTTT.

This clone was found a few times. J is TRBJ1-5 and V is TRBV19; D possibly corresponds to TRBD1 (5 bases). V lost 7 bases to trimming and J lost 2 bases, with 12 bases between them. The CDR3 is 14 amino acids. In germline, CDR1 is LNHDA, CDR2 SQIVND (reference sequence). The CDR3 nucleotides read TGTGCCAGTAATAGGGGTTGGGGCAATCAGCCCCAGCATTTT. Amino acids: CASNRGWGNQPQHF. The complete variable domain, with remaining parts taken from reference TRBV19 and TRBJ1-5, reads DGGITQSPKYLFRKEGQNVTLSCEQNLNHDAMYWYRQDPGQGLRLIYYSQIVNDFQKGDIAEGYSVSREKKESFPLTVTSAQKNPTAFYLCASNRGWGNQPQHFGDGTRLSIL.

This clone was observed at least ten times. This sequence joins TRBV28 and TRBJ1-1, with 8 bases fitting TRBD1. The CDR3 covers 13 residues. The J segment lost 12 bases and the V segment lost 2 bases, leaving 8 bases of the junction unmatched. Germline V CDR1 and CDR2: MDHEN, SYDVKM. CDR3 DNA sequence: TGTGCCAGCAGTTTAGGTCTCGGACAGGGAACTTTCTTT. Protein: CASSLGLGQGTFF.

The sample holds a few counts of this clone. The V gene is TRBV28, the J gene TRBJ2-7; TRBD1 matches at 7 bases. The CDR3 extends over 16 amino acids. Trimming at V came to 5 bases and at J to 2 bases, leaving 12 bases not matched to a gene. CDR1 and CDR2 (germline): MDHEN, SYDVKM. DNA for the CDR3: TGTGCCAGCAGTCCCCCAAGGACAGGCAACGCCTACGAGCAGTACTTC. Amino acids: CASSPPRTGNAYEQYF. The full variable domain, rest sourced from reference TRBV28 and TRBJ2-7, is DVKVTQSSRYLVKRTGEKVFLECVQDMDHENMFWYRQDPGLGLRLIYFSYDVKMKEKGDIPEGYSVSREKKERFSLILESASTNQTSMYLCASSPPRTGNAYEQYFGPGTRLTVT.

The rearrangement uses TRBV4-2 and TRBJ1-4, with 7 nucleotides matching TRBD1. Trimming at V came to 3 bases and at J to 10 bases, leaving 5 bases not matched to a gene. The CDR3 loop spans 13 amino acids. Germline CDR1 reads LGHNA; CDR2 reads YNFKEQ. CDR3 nucleotides: TGTGCCAGCAGCCAGCGGGACAGAGGAAAACTGTTTTTT. Its translation: CASSQRDRGKLFF.

The V and J genes are TRBV28 and TRBJ2-3, with 7 bases aligning to TRBD1. Per the germline V gene, CDR1 is MDHEN and CDR2 is SYDVKM. Losses at the gene ends were 6 bases for V and 0 bases for J; bases not matched to a gene: 9. The CDR3 runs to 16 residues. The DNA of the CDR3 is TGTGCCAGCAGCCAGACAGGGAAATTGAGCACAGATACGCAGTATTTT. This codes for CASSQTGKLSTDTQYF.

This clone was seen only a few times. This rearrangement joins TRBV2 to TRBJ2-1; possibly TRBD2 for D (7 bases). The CDR3 runs to 12 residues. V was pared by 5 bases and J by 10 bases, with 12 bases between. Germline lookup yields CDR1 SNHLY and CDR2 FYNNEI. The CDR3: CASSTGREEQFF. CDR3 nucleotides: TGTGCCAGCAGTACAGGGAGGGAAGAGCAGTTCTTC.

This clone was observed many times. The chain is built from TRBV18 and TRBJ1-1; D is perhaps TRBD1 (5 bases). Trimming stripped 6 bases from V and 6 bases from J, with 17 bases between. In germline, CDR1 is KGHSH, CDR2 LQKENI. CDR3 length equals 14 residues. This CDR3 is CASSSTSGNAEAFF. As DNA, the CDR3 is TGTGCCAGCTCCTCAACATCAGGGAATGCTGAAGCTTTCTTT. The full variable domain, its missing parts supplied by reference TRBV18 and TRBJ1-1, is NAGVMQNPRHLVRRRGQEARLRCSPMKGHSHVYWYRQLPEEGLKFMVYLQKENIIDESGMPKERFSAEFPKEGPSILRIQQVVRGDSAAYFCASSSTSGNAEAFFGQGTRLTVV.

This clone was observed many times. The chain links TRBV15 to TRBJ2-3, with TRBD2 identical over 7 bases. Germline CDR1 and CDR2: LNHNV and YYDKDF (reference sequence). This CDR3 comprises 17 residues. Trimming took 0 bases from V and 6 from J; bases not matched to a gene: 12. The DNA of the CDR3 is TGTGCCACCAGCAGAGATGGATCTAGCGGTTGGGCGGATACGCAGTATTTT. This encodes CATSRDGSSGWADTQYF.

The chain employs TRBV10-3 and TRBJ2-6; 12 bases are a match to TRBD2. The CDR3 consists of 18 residues. Germline V gene sequence: CDR1 ENHRY, CDR2 SYGVKD. V lost 6 bases and J lost 0; bases outside the gene matches: 6. CDR3 bases: TGTGCCATCAGGGCTAGCGGGAGGGAAAGCTCTGGGGCCAACGTCCTGACTTTC. Its protein is CAIRASGRESSGANVLTF.

This clone was observed at least ten times. The chain combines TRBV7-2 with TRBJ2-3; 10 nucleotides align to TRBD2. The germline CDR1 and CDR2 sequences are SGHTA and FQGNSA. Trimming removed 4 bases from V and 4 bases from J; junction bases left unmatched: 8. The CDR3 is made up of 16 amino acids. The CDR3 loop is CASSYRLAGGADTQYF. CDR3 DNA: TGTGCCAGCAGCTACCGATTAGCGGGAGGAGCAGATACGCAGTATTTT.